This T cell receptor (beta chain) comes out of a study of control samples from healthy donors and cancer patients. V was cut by 0 bases and J by 6 bases, with 12 bases left in between. Germline assignment: CDR1 SGHTA and CDR2 FQGNSA. The CDR3 contains 15 residues. Clones were sequenced by immunoSEQ multiplex PCR, and TCRdb holds only the in-frame ones, with some missing. Here the sample spans about 120,000 clones, almost 95% being singletons. The receptor was isolated from a man older than 75 with head and neck cancer. The sequencing input was PBMCs. V usage is TRBV7-2 and J usage is TRBJ1-5; perhaps TRBD1 as D (5 bases). The CDR3 nucleotides read TGTGCCAGCAGCTTAGCGCGGCAGGGAATTCAGCCCCAGCATTTT. This gives the protein CASSLARQGIQPQHF.